These 27 T cell receptor beta chains were all obtained from the same sample, sequenced in a study of cytomegalovirus exposure and HLA in healthy donors. The PCR had 60 Vbeta and 13 Jbeta primers. Some clones are missing from TCRdb's copy, which holds only in-frame ones; the method was immunoSEQ multiplex PCR. The data contain around 170,000 clones, 65% to 85% of them singletons. Sample: PBMCs. All receptors come from a man in his fifties or sixties in good health and CMV-seropositive.

The chain has TRBV11-2 and TRBJ2-2; 15 bases are shared with TRBD2. From germline, CDR1 is SGHAT and CDR2 FQNNGV. The CDR3 loop spans 15 amino acids. The trim removed 11 bases at V and 6 bases at J, leaving 7 bases unmatched. CDR3 sequence (DNA): TGTGCCGCCCAGGGACTAGCGGGGGGCCCCGGGGAGCTGTTTTTT. Translating it yields CAAQGLAGGPGELFF.

V and J are TRBV18 and TRBJ2-7; 11 nucleotides align to TRBD2. The germline CDR1 and CDR2 sequences are KGHSH and LQKENI. This CDR3 is 15 amino acids long. V shed 1 base and J 10 bases; nucleotides not matched to a gene: 9. CDR3 sequence: CASSPLSSGGAEQYF. The DNA for the CDR3 is TGTGCCAGCTCACCACTTAGTAGCGGGGGGGCGGAACAGTACTTC.

The chain is built from TRBV9 and TRBJ1-2; a possible D gene is TRBD1 (5 bases). The V end was cut by 0 bases, the J end by 0 bases, with 15 bases between. The CDR3 totals 17 residues. The germline gives CDR1 SGDLS, CDR2 YYNGEE. The CDR3 coding sequence is TGTGCCAGCAGCGTAGGAGAGTCGGGCAGGGCTAACTATGGCTACACCTTC. It codes for CASSVGESGRANYGYTF.

The chain recombines TRBV4-1 with TRBJ2-3; perhaps TRBD2 as D (6 bases). V shed 6 bases and J shed 3 bases, with 13 bases lying between them. Germline-derived CDR1 and CDR2 are MGHRA and YSYEKL. The CDR3 spans 14 residues. CDR3 sequence reads: CASRRSGGTDTQYF. The CDR3 DNA sequence: TGCGCCAGCAGGCGAAGTGGGGGGACAGATACGCAGTATTTT.

The J gene is TRBJ1-1, the V gene TRBV27; 10 bases map to TRBD1. Trimming took 5 bases from V and 6 from J; bases not matched to a gene: 6. Germline CDR1 reads MNHEY; CDR2 reads SMNVEV (reference sequence). The CDR3 length is 14 residues. The CDR3: CASSKRQGASEAFF. Written as DNA, the CDR3 is TGTGCCAGCAGTAAAAGACAGGGGGCGTCTGAAGCTTTCTTT.

The chain uses TRBV6-1 and TRBJ1-3; a possible D gene is TRBD1 (6 bases). Germline-derived CDR1 and CDR2 are MNHNS and SASEGT. V lost 6 bases and J lost 0, with 15 bases in between. This CDR3 has 16 residues. The CDR3 bases are TGTGCCAGCAGGGAACAGGGAGGGTTCTCTGGAAACACCATATATTTT. Encoded protein: CASREQGGFSGNTIYF.

The chain carries TRBV27 and TRBJ2-3; D remains unclear. The CDR3 runs 15 residues. Germline CDR1 reads MNHEY; CDR2 reads SMNVEV (reference sequence). V lost 2 bases to trimming and J lost 2 bases, with 11 bases between them. CDR3 DNA: TGTGCCAGCAGTTTAGCGGATCCCTCCACAGATACGCAGTATTTT. This gives the protein CASSLADPSTDTQYF.

This chain joins TRBV6-1 and TRBJ1-1; TRBD1 agrees at 8 bases. Germline CDR1 and CDR2: MNHNS and SASEGT. The CDR3 covers 16 residues. V shed 3 bases and J 5 bases; nucleotides not matched to a gene: 11. CDR3 in DNA: TGTGCCAGCAGTGAGGGACAGGCGATAGCGCGGACTGAAGCTTTCTTT. Translation gives CASSEGQAIARTEAFF.

V is TRBV7-9 and J is TRBJ2-7, with 13 positions matching TRBD2. Germline loops: CDR1 SEHNR, CDR2 FQNEAQ (reference sequence). CDR3 length: 15 residues. After removal of 4 bases from V and 3 bases from J, the junction contained 3 bases not matched to a gene. CDR3 DNA sequence: TGTGCCAGCAGCTCGCGACTAGCGGGAGGCTACGAGCAGTACTTC. Protein product: CASSSRLAGGYEQYF.

V and J are TRBV2 and TRBJ2-1; possible D gene TRBD2, 5 bases. V lost 2 bases, J lost 7 bases, and 9 bases lay in between. The CDR3 has 13 residues. Germline values: CDR1 SNHLY, CDR2 FYNNEI. The CDR3 DNA reads TGTGCCAGCAGTGAATTAGGGAGAAATGAGCAGTTCTTC. Protein: CASSELGRNEQFF. Using reference TRBV2 and TRBJ2-1 for the parts outside the CDR3, the full variable domain is EPEVTQTPSHQVTQMGQEVILRCVPISNHLYFYWYRQILGQKVEFLVSFYNNEISEKSEIFDDQFSVERPDGSNFTLKIRSTKLEDSAMYFCASSELGRNEQFFGPGTRLTVL.

The chain uses TRBV10-1 and TRBJ1-6; a possible D gene is TRBD1 (6 bases). Deletions cut 4 bases from V and 7 bases from J, with 8 bases between. The V gene's germline CDR1 is WNHNN and CDR2 SYGVQD (reference sequence). CDR3 length: 13 amino acids. The CDR3 loop is CASSADRNSPLHF. The CDR3 region has the DNA TGCGCCAGCAGTGCTGACAGGAATTCACCCCTCCACTTT.

V gene TRBV5-1 combines with J gene TRBJ2-2; 10 nucleotides agree with TRBD1. This CDR3 contains 17 residues. Germline V lookup: CDR1 SGHRS, CDR2 YFSETQ. V dropped 4 bases and J dropped 7; count of bases not matched to a gene: 13. CDR3 nucleotide sequence: TGCGCCAGCAGCAGAACCCGAGTGGACAGGGGGAACGGGGAGCTGTTTTTT. Protein: CASSRTRVDRGNGELFF.

This chain connects TRBV7-9 to TRBJ2-7; 7 nucleotides line up with TRBD2. Per the germline V gene, CDR1 is SEHNR and CDR2 is FQNEAQ (reference sequence). The CDR3 runs to 13 residues. J gave up 5 bases and V 6 bases, and 7 bases lay outside the gene matches. The CDR3 reads CASRVAGDDEQYF. The DNA for the CDR3 is TGTGCCAGCAGGGTGGCGGGGGACGACGAGCAGTACTTC.

This clone was detected only a few times. The rearrangement links TRBV7-2 to TRBJ2-2, with 9 bases lining up with TRBD1. The CDR3 covers 14 residues. V shed 5 bases, J shed 7 bases, and the junction held 5 bases outside the gene matches. CDR1 and CDR2 (germline): SGHTA, FQGNSA. The CDR3 loop reads CASSLDRGGGELFF. CDR3 coding DNA: TGTGCCAGCAGCCTGGACAGGGGTGGCGGGGAGCTGTTTTTT.

The V call is TRBV7-8, the J call TRBJ2-7; 7 bases match TRBD1. Germline V CDR1 and CDR2: SGHVS, FQNEAQ. V gave up 5 bases and J gave up 2 bases; unmatched junction bases: 15. The CDR3 covers 17 residues. The CDR3 spells CASSLSGQVEGPYEQYF. Written as DNA, the CDR3 is TGTGCCAGCAGCCTATCCGGACAGGTCGAGGGCCCCTACGAGCAGTACTTC.

The genes are TRBV5-1 and TRBJ2-3; TRBD2 might be the D (6 bases). Trimming took off 0 bases at V and 2 bases at J, with 13 bases between the two ends. CDR3 length equals 16 residues. CDR1 SGHRS and CDR2 YFSETQ come from the germline V gene. The CDR3 DNA is TGCGCCAGCAGCTTGGTTAGCGGACACCTCACAGATACGCAGTATTTT. As protein: CASSLVSGHLTDTQYF.

V usage is TRBV6-5 and J usage is TRBJ2-5; 10 nucleotides line up with TRBD1. The better agreement between TRBJ2-7 and the DNA end casts doubt on the J call. The CDR3 covers 14 residues. Germline V gene sequence: CDR1 MNHEY, CDR2 SVGAGI. DNA of the CDR3: TGTGCCAGCAGTTCGGACAGGGGGGCCTACGAGCAGTACTTC. Residues: CASSSDRGAYEQYF.

The rearrangement links TRBV9 to TRBJ2-3; a weak D match, TRBD2 (5 bases). CDR1 and CDR2 (germline): SGDLS, YYNGEE. Trimming stripped 5 bases from V and 4 bases from J, with 17 bases between. The CDR3 consists of 15 residues. CDR3 DNA: TGTGCCAGCAGGGGATCACACGGAGGTCCAGATACGCAGTATTTT. As protein: CASRGSHGGPDTQYF.

The V and J genes are TRBV7-9 and TRBJ1-2; TRBD1 matches 7 bases. V trimming: 3 bases; J trimming: 8 bases; junction bases outside the gene matches: 3. Germline V gene sequence: CDR1 SEHNR, CDR2 FQNEAQ (reference sequence). The CDR3 has 12 residues. CDR3 amino acids: CASSLQTGGYTF. For the CDR3, the DNA is TGTGCCAGCAGCTTGCAGACAGGGGGCTACACCTTC.

This chain joins TRBV5-1 and TRBJ2-1, with 7 bases that match TRBD1. V dropped 4 bases and J dropped 2; count of bases not matched to a gene: 3. CDR1 is SGHRS, CDR2 YFSETQ, per germline. The CDR3 is 14 amino acids. CDR3: CASSKQGTYNEQFF. CDR3 nucleotide sequence: TGCGCCAGCAGCAAACAGGGGACCTACAATGAGCAGTTCTTC.

This clone came up once. This sequence joins TRBV7-3 and TRBJ1-1; 7 nucleotides agree with TRBD1. Germline V gene sequence: CDR1 SGHTA, CDR2 FQGTGA. V gave up 5 bases and J gave up 8 bases; unmatched junction bases: 8. The CDR3 is 13 amino acids. DNA for the CDR3: TGTGCCAGCAGCAAGGGGGCTACGGAGGAAGCTTTCTTT. It encodes CASSKGATEEAFF. Based on the CDR3 plus reference TRBV7-3 and TRBJ1-1, the full variable domain is GAGVSQTPSNKVTEKGKYVELRCDPISGHTALYWYRQSLGQGPEFLIYFQGTGAADDSGLPNDRFFAVRPEGSVSTLKIQRTERGDSAVYLCASSKGATEEAFFGQGTRLTVV.

The chain employs TRBV28 and TRBJ2-1, with 7 bases aligning to TRBD2. Losses at the gene ends were 6 bases for V and 2 bases for J; bases not matched to a gene: 7. Germline V gene data show CDR1 as MDHEN and CDR2 as SYDVKM. The CDR3 is made up of 15 amino acids. This CDR3 is CASRESSGAYNEQFF. The CDR3 DNA sequence: TGTGCCAGCAGGGAGAGCAGCGGGGCCTACAATGAGCAGTTCTTC.

This clone was found a few times. The junction and the germline gene differ at one end; a read error may be behind it. J is TRBJ1-5 and V is TRBV7-9, with D perhaps matching TRBD1 (6 bases). The CDR3 is 16 residues long. The germline gives CDR1 SEHNR, CDR2 FQNEAQ (reference sequence). Here the CDR3 reads CSSSLTQTGVNQPQHF. The CDR3 DNA is TGTTCCAGCAGCTTAACCCAGACAGGCGTCAATCAGCCCCAGCATTTT.

The chain is built from TRBV5-1 and TRBJ2-3; possibly TRBD1 for D (6 bases). Trimming removed 0 bases at V and 1 base at J, with 15 bases between. Germline V gene sequence: CDR1 SGHRS, CDR2 YFSETQ. The CDR3 runs to 17 residues. The CDR3 nucleotides are TGCGCCAGCAGCTTGGTACCGACAGGTGGAGGCACAGATACGCAGTATTTT. This sequence encodes CASSLVPTGGGTDTQYF.

V is TRBV7-9 and J is TRBJ2-5, with 8 bases aligning to TRBD2. Looked up from germline, CDR1 is SEHNR and CDR2 is FQNEAQ (reference sequence). V was clipped by 6 bases and J by 4 bases; unmatched bases: 7. The CDR3 length is 14 residues. The CDR3 loop reads CASSASGGGETQYF. The CDR3 DNA reads TGTGCCAGCAGTGCCAGCGGGGGCGGAGAGACCCAGTACTTC.

This sequence joins TRBV2 and TRBJ1-2; TRBD1 matches at 8 bases. CDR3 length equals 15 residues. CDR1 and CDR2 (germline): SNHLY, FYNNEI. With V trimmed by 6 bases and J by 7 bases, 13 bases remained unmatched. CDR3 coding DNA: TGTGCCAGCAGCACTCTCACAGGGGGAGTTCGTGGCTACACCTTC. It encodes CASSTLTGGVRGYTF. The full variable domain, rest sourced from reference TRBV2 and TRBJ1-2, is EPEVTQTPSHQVTQMGQEVILRCVPISNHLYFYWYRQILGQKVEFLVSFYNNEISEKSEIFDDQFSVERPDGSNFTLKIRSTKLEDSAMYFCASSTLTGGVRGYTFGSGTRLTVV.

The chain has TRBV6-5 and TRBJ1-1, with 7 bases lining up with TRBD1. Germline trimming cut 6 bases from V and 1 base from J; bases unmatched to any gene: 8. CDR3 size: 15 residues. Per the germline V gene, CDR1 is MNHEY and CDR2 is SVGAGI. The CDR3, as DNA: TGTGCCAGCAGCGACAGGGAAGGTTGGAACACTGAAGCTTTCTTT. This gives the protein CASSDREGWNTEAFF.